A selection of T cell receptor beta chains follows, all from one sample in a study of T-cell reconstitution after alpha-beta-depleted transplantation in children. Using its own MiXCR run on the PCR reads, TCRdb lists one record per CDR3 protein. The data contain around 600,000 distinct CDR3 sequences, 23% of them seen just once; the ten biggest clones take up roughly 14%. The specimen comprised PBMCs, mostly from graft donor cells, sampled 360 days after TCRalphabeta/CD19-depleted stem cell transplant. The source is a boy under three years old who had a stem cell transplant for acute myeloid leukemia, so the T cells may come from the graft donor. The CDR3 runs from the conserved cysteine through the conserved F or W.

J gene,V gene,CDR3 protein
TRBJ2-5,TRBV7-9,CASSPRDLRKTQYF
TRBJ2-1,TRBV12-3/TRBV12-4,CASSLASLNNEQFF
TRBJ2-5,TRBV18,CASSPSDRVGTQYF
TRBJ2-2,TRBV4-2,CASSQGTSGGTDTGELFF
TRBJ1-1,TRBV15,CATSPERAMNTEAFF
TRBJ2-1,TRBV7-8,CASSPPPSGGYNEQFF
TRBJ1-6,TRBV20-1,CSARTGTGVSPSPLHF
TRBJ2-1,TRBV29-1,CSAGNNEQFF
TRBJ2-5,TRBV11-2,CASSLRGLREETQYF
TRBJ2-4,TRBV7-2,CASSSRTGFLAKNIQYF
TRBJ1-5,TRBV27,CASSSTNQPQHF
TRBJ2-1,TRBV5-1,CASSPGTLQFF
TRBJ2-1,TRBV9,CASSPLASNEQFF
TRBJ2-1,TRBV24-1,CATSDSAGRFGISYNEQFF
TRBJ2-5,TRBV28,CASNQWPYDGGKGEETQYF
TRBJ1-2,TRBV7-2,CASSWGRSGNGYTF
TRBJ2-5,TRBV20-1,CSARVAGGSQETQYF
TRBJ2-5,TRBV12-3/TRBV12-4,CASSLGPWSRTQYF
TRBJ2-1,TRBV12-3/TRBV12-4,CASSPNDVNEQFF
TRBJ2-1,TRBV7-2,CASSLAQRTYNEQFF
TRBJ2-7,TRBV6-5,CASSYLSERRALGYEQYF
TRBJ2-3,TRBV12-5,CASGQDLLADTQYF
TRBJ2-3,TRBV4-2,CASSQRAGGLTDTQYF
TRBJ2-5,TRBV7-9,CASSLVPGAGGETQYF
TRBJ2-7,TRBV20-1,CSARPTGAYEQYF
TRBJ2-7,TRBV6-2/TRBV6-3,CASSYATQPPAAYEQYF
TRBJ2-2,TRBV7-2,CASSRNRGTGELFF
TRBJ1-1,TRBV27,CASKKGISGNTEAFF